The sequence of this TCR beta chain was determined in a study of tumor-infiltrating lymphocytes in primary liver carcinoma. The study's findings and limits: Since the samples were bulk and unsorted, the CD4+ and CD8+ repertoires were not compared.

CDR3 size: 16 residues. The germline V gene has CDR1 LGHNA and CDR2 YNFKEQ. cDNA specific to TCR beta was made from around 530 ng of total RNA, with a constant-region primer employed for priming. Three nested multiplex PCR rounds, a slightly modified ARM-PCR, produced the libraries for TCR beta. Running around 9 cycles apiece, the first two PCR rounds relied on TRBV1-TRBV30 forward primers together with a C-beta reverse primer. Each CDR3 protein is one row after TCRdb ran MiXCR on the multiplex PCR reads. The table lists fewer than 350,000 distinct CDR3 sequences, around three fifths of them singletons. RNA was extracted from whole blood without cell sorting, alongside germline DNA. About this clonotype itself: What it binds is unknown. Germline and junction disagree at one end, which may indicate a read error.

The genes are TRBV4-2 and TRBJ2-4; 11 bases are a match to TRBD2. This clonotype was sampled from a man aged 35 to 55 with primary liver carcinoma and hepatitis B virus infection. The sample was peripheral blood. The CDR3 region has the DNA TGTGCCAGCAGCCAAGAACTAGCGGGAGCTGTAAACATTGAGTACTTC. Residues: CASSQELAGAVNIEYF.